A single T cell receptor (beta chain) is shown here with its context. Its antigen is not identified. The V segment lost 3 bases and the J segment 5 bases; nucleotides outside the gene matches: 3. The V gene's germline CDR1 is MNHNS and CDR2 SASEGT. The CDR3 runs to 13 residues. The data originate from a study of OX40 agonist ivuxolimab in advanced cancers. General study points: In the 0.1 to 3.0 mg/kg range, CD4+ and CD8+ blood T cells had expanded clonally by week 6. The study did not work out the antigen specificity of the expanded peripheral T cells.

Prior autoimmune disease or systemic immunosuppression barred patients. Profiling relied on immunoSEQ multiplex PCR, and the TCRdb table lists in-frame clones only, not all of them. Of some 60,000 clones listed, more than 75% were seen once; the top ten hold over 5%. The receptor was isolated from an adult with an advanced solid tumor such as melanoma, head and neck, liver or kidney cancer. The chain uses TRBV6-1 and TRBJ2-5; TRBD1 matches at 7 bases. The sample consisted of CD4+ or CD8+ T cells sorted from blood, taken in a trial of the OX40 agonist ivuxolimab. CDR3 region: CASSETGPETQYF. In DNA, the CDR3 is TGTGCCAGCAGTGAGACAGGGCCTGAGACCCAGTACTTC.